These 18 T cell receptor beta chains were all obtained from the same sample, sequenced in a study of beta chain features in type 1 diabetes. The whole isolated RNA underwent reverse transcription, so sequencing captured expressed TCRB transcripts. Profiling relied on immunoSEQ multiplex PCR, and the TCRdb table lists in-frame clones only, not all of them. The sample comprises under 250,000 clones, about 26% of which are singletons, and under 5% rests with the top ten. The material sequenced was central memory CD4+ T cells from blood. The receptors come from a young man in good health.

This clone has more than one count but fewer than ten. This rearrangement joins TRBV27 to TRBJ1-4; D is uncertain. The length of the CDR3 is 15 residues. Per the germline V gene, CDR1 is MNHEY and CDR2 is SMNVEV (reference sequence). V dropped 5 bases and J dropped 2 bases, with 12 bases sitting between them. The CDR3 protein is CASSPRLVTNEKLFF. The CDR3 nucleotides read TGTGCCAGCAGTCCCCGCCTCGTGACTAATGAAAAACTGTTTTTT.

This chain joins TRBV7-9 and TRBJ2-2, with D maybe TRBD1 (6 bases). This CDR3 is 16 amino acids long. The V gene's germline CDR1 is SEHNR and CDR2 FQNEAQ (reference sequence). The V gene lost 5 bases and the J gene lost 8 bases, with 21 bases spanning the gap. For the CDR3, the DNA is TGTGCCAGCAGCCCACACCTTGCCAGGGGTACGGGGGAGCTGTTTTTT. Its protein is CASSPHLARGTGELFF.

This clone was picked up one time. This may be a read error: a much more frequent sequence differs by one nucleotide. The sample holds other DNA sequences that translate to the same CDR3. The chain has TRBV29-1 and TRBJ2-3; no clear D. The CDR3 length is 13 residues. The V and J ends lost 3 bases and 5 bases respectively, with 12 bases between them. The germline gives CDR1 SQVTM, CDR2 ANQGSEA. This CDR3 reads CSVDPPNEDTQYF. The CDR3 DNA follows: TGCAGCGTTGATCCCCCGAACGAAGATACGCAGTATTTT.

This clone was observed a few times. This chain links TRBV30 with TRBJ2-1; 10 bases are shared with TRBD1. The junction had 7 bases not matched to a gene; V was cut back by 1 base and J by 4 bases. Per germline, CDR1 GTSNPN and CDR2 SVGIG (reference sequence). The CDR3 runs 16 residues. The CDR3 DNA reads TGTGCCTGGAGTGCGATCCGGGACAGGGGATACAATGAGCAGTTCTTC. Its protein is CAWSAIRDRGYNEQFF.

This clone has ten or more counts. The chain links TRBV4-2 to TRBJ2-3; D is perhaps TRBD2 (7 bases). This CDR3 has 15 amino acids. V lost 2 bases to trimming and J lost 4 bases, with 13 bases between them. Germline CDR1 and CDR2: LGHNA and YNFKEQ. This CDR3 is CASSQNGGRADTQYF. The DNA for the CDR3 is TGTGCCAGCAGCCAAAACGGGGGGCGGGCAGATACGCAGTATTTT.

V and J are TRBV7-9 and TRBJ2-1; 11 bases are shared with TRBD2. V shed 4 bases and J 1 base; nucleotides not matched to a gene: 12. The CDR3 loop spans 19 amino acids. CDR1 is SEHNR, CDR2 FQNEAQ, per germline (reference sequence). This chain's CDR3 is CASSSRGRLAGISYNEQFF. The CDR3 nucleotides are TGTGCCAGCAGCTCCAGAGGACGACTAGCGGGGATTTCCTACAATGAGCAGTTCTTC.

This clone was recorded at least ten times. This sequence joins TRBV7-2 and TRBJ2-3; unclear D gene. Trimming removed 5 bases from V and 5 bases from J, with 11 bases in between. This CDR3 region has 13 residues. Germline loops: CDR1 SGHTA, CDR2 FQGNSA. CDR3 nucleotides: TGTGCCAGCAGCAAATACCGGATAGATACGCAGTATTTT. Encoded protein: CASSKYRIDTQYF.

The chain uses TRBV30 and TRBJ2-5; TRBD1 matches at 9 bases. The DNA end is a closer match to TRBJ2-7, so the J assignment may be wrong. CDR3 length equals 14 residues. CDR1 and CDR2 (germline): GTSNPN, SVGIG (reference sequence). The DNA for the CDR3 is TGTGCCTGGAGTGCCGGGACAGGGTCCTACGAGCAGTACTTC. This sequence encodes CAWSAGTGSYEQYF.

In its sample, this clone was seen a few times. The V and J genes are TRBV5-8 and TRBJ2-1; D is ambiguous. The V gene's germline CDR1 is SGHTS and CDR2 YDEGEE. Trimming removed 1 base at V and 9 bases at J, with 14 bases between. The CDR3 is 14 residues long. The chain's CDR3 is CASSLFNRGAEQFF. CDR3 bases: TGTGCCAGCAGCTTGTTTAACCGCGGTGCTGAGCAGTTCTTC.

CDR3 DNA sequence: TGTGCCAGCAGCTTACGACAGGGGAACTACGAGCAGTACTTC. Translated, it gives CASSLRQGNYEQYF. The chain combines TRBV7-9 with TRBJ2-7; 8 nucleotides line up with TRBD1. The CDR3 loop spans 14 amino acids. Germline V gene lookup returns CDR1 SEHNR and CDR2 FQNEAQ (reference sequence). V shed 2 bases, J shed 3 bases, and the junction held 3 bases outside the gene matches.

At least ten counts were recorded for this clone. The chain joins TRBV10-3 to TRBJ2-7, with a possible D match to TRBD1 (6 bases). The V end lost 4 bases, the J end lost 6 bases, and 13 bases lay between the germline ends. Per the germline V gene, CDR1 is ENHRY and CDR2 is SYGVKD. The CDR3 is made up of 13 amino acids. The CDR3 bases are TGTGCCATCAGTGCCGCACAGGGCGGCGAGCAGTACTTC. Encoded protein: CAISAAQGGEQYF.

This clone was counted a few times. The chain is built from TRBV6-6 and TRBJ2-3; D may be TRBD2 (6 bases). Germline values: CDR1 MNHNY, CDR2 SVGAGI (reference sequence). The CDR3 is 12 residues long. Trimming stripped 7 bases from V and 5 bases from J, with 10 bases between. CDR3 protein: CASTLGGDTQYF. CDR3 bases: TGTGCCAGCACCCTCGGGGGAGATACGCAGTATTTT.

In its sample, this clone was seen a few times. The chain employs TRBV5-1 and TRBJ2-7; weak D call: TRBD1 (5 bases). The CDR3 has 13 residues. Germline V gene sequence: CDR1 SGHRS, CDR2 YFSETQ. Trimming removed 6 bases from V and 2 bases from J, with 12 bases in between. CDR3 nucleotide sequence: TGCGCCAGCAAGTCGGACACCACCTACGAGCAGTACTTC. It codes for CASKSDTTYEQYF.

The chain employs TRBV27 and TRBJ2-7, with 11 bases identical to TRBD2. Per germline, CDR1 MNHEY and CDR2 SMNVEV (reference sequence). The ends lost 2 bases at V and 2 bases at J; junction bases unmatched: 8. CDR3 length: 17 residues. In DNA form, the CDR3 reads TGTGCCAGCAGTTTAGGTAGCGGGGGGGCCGTAACCTACGAGCAGTACTTC. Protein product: CASSLGSGGAVTYEQYF.

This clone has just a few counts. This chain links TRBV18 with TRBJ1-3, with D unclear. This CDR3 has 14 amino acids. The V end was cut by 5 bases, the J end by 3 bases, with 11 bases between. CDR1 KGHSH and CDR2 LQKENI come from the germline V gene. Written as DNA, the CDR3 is TGTGCCAGCTCAGAAGGAAGTAATGGAAACACCATATATTTT. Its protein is CASSEGSNGNTIYF.

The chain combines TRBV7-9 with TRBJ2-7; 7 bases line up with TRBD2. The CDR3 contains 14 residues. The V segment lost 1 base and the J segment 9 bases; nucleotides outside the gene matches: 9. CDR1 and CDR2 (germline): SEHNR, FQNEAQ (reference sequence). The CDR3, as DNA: TGTGCCAGCAGCTTAGAATCCAGCGGGGTCGGGCAGTACTTC. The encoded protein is CASSLESSGVGQYF.

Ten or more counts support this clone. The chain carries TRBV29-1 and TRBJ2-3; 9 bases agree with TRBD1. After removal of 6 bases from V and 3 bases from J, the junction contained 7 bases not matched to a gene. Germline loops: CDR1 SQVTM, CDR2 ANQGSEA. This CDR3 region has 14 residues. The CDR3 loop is CSVKGQGQTDTQYF. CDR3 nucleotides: TGCAGCGTCAAGGGACAGGGTCAAACAGATACGCAGTATTTT.

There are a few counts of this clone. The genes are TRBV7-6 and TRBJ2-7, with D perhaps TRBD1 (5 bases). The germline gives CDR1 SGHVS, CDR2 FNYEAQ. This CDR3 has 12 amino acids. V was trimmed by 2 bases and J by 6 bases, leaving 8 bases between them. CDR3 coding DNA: TGTGCCAGCAGCTTACAGGGCGGCGAGCAGTACTTC. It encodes CASSLQGGEQYF.